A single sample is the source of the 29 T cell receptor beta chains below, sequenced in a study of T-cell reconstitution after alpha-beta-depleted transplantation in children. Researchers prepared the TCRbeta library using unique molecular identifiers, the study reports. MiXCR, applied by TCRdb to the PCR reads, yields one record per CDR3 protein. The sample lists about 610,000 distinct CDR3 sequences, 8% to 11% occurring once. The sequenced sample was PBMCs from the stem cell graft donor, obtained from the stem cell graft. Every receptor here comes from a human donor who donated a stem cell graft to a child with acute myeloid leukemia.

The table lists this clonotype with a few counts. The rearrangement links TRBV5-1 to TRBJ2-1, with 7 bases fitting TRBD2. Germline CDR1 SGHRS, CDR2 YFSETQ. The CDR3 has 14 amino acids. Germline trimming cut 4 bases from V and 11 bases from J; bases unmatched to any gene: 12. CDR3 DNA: TGCGCCAGCAGCCCGGAGGGAGGGCCTGGTAAGCAGTTCTTC. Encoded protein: CASSPEGGPGKQFF. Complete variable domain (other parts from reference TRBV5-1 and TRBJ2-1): KAGVTQTPRYLIKTRGQQVTLSCSPISGHRSVSWYQQTPGQGLQFLFEYFSETQRNKGNFPGRFSGRQFSNSRSEMNVSTLELGDSALYLCASSPEGGPGKQFFGPGTRLTVL.

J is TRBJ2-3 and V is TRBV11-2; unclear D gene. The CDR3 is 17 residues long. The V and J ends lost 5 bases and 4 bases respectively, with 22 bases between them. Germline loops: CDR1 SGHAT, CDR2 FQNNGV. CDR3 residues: CASSQPRGGEKADTQYF. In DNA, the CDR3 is TGTGCCAGCAGCCAACCCCGAGGCGGCGAGAAGGCAGATACGCAGTATTTT.

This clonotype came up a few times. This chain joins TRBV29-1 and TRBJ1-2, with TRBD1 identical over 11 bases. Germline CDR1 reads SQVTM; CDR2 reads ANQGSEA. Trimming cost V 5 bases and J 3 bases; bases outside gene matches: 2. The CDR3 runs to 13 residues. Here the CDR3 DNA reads TGCAGCGTTCGGGACAGGGGGGACTATGGCTACACCTTC. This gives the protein CSVRDRGDYGYTF.

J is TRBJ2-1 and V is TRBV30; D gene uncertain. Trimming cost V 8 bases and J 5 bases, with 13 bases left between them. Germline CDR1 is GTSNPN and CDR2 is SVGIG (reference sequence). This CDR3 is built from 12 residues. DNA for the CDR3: TGTGCCGCCAACCTGATCGACAATGAGCAGTTCTTC. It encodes CAANLIDNEQFF.

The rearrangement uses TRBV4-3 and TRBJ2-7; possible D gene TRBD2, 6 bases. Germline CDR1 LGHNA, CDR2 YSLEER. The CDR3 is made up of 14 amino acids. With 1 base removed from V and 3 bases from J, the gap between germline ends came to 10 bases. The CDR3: CASSQGTTIYEQYF. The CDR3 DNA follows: TGCGCCAGCAGCCAAGGGACTACCATCTACGAGCAGTACTTC.

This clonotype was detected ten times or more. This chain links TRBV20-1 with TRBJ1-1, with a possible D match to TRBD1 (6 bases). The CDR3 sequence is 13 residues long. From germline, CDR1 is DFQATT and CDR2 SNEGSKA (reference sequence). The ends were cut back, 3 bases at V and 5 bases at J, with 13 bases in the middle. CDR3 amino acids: CSARADRWTEAFF. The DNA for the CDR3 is TGCAGTGCTAGGGCTGACAGGTGGACTGAAGCTTTCTTT.

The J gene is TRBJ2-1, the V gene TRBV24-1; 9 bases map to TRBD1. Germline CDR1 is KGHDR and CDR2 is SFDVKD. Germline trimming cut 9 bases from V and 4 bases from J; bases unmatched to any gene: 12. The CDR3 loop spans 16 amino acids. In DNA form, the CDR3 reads TGTGCCACCGGGACCACCGGGACAGGGTTATACAATGAGCAGTTCTTC. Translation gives CATGTTGTGLYNEQFF.

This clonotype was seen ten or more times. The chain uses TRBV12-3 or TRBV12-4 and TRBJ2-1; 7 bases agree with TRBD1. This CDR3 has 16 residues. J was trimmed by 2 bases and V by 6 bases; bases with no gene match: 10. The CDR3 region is CASSHSAGTAYNEQFF. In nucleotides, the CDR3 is TGTGCCAGCAGCCATTCGGCAGGGACAGCCTACAATGAGCAGTTCTTC.

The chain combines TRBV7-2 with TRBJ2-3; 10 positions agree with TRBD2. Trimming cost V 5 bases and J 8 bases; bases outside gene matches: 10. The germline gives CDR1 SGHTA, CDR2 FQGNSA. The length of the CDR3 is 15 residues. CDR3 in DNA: TGTGCCAGCAGCCAAGCGGGAGGGGGGCCGGCTACGCAGTATTTT. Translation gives CASSQAGGGPATQYF.

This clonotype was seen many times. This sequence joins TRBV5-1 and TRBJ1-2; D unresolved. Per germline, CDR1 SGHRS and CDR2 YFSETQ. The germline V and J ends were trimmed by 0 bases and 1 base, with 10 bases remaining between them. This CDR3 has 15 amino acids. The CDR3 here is CASSLGTGVNYGYTF. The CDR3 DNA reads TGCGCCAGCAGCTTGGGGACTGGAGTTAACTATGGCTACACCTTC. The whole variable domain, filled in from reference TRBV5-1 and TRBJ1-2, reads KAGVTQTPRYLIKTRGQQVTLSCSPISGHRSVSWYQQTPGQGLQFLFEYFSETQRNKGNFPGRFSGRQFSNSRSEMNVSTLELGDSALYLCASSLGTGVNYGYTFGSGTRLTVV.

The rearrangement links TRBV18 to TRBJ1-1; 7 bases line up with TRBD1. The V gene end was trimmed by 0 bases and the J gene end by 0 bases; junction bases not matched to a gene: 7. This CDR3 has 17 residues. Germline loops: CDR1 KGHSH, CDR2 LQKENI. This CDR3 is CASSPPTGPLMNTEAFF. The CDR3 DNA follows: TGTGCCAGCTCACCACCGACAGGGCCTCTTATGAACACTGAAGCTTTCTTT.

CDR3 loop: CAWRTGGYTF. The CDR3 bases are TGTGCCTGGAGGACTGGGGGCTACACCTTC. The rearrangement links TRBV30 to TRBJ1-2; D gene uncertain. CDR3 length: 10 amino acids. Germline assignment: CDR1 GTSNPN and CDR2 SVGIG (reference sequence). Trimming left V 3 bases short and J 8 bases short, with 7 bases between. The full variable domain, its missing parts supplied by reference TRBV30 and TRBJ1-2, is SQTIHQWPATLVQPVGSPLSLECTVEGTSNPNLYWYRQAAGRGLQLLFYSVGIGQISSEVPQNLSASRPQDRQFILSSKKLLLSDSGFYLCAWRTGGYTFGSGTRLTVV.

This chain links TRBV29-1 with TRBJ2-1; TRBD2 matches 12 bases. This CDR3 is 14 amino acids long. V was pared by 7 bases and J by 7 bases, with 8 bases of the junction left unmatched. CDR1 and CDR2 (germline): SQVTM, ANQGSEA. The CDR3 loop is CSGGLAGRWNEQFF. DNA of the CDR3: TGCAGCGGAGGACTAGCGGGACGGTGGAATGAGCAGTTCTTC.

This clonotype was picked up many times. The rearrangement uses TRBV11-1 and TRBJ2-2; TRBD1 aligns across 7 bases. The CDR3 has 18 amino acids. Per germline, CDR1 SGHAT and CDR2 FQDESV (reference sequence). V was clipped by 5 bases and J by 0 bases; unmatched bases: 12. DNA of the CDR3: TGTGCCAGCAGCCGCCAACGACAGGGAACTCCGAACACCGGGGAGCTGTTTTTT. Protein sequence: CASSRQRQGTPNTGELFF.

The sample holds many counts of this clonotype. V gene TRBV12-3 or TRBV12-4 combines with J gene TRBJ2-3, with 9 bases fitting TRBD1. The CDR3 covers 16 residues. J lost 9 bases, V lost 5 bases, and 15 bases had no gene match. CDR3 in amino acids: CASSKTGTGQRGTQYF. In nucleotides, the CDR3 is TGTGCCAGCAGTAAGACCGGGACAGGGCAAAGAGGCACGCAGTATTTT.

The CDR3 bases are TGTGCCAGTAGTATAGTTTCAGACAGGGGCAGGGGTGAGCAGTTCTTC. This codes for CASSIVSDRGRGEQFF. This rearrangement joins TRBV19 to TRBJ2-1; 8 bases match TRBD1. The CDR3 sequence is 16 residues long. With 1 base clipped from V and 9 bases from J, the junction kept 11 bases outside the gene matches. Germline lookup yields CDR1 LNHDA and CDR2 SQIVND (reference sequence).

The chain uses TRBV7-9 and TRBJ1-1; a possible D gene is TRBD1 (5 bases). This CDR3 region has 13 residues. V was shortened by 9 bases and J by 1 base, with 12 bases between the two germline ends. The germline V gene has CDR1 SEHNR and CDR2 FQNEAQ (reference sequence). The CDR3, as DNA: TGTGCCAGGCCTGACAGACAGAACACTGAAGCTTTCTTT. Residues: CARPDRQNTEAFF.

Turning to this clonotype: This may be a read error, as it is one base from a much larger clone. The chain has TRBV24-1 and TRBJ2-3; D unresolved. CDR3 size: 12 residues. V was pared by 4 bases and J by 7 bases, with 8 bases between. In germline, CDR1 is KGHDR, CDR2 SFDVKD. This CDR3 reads CATSDLTNTQYF. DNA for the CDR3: TGTGCCACCAGTGACCTAACAAATACGCAGTATTTT.

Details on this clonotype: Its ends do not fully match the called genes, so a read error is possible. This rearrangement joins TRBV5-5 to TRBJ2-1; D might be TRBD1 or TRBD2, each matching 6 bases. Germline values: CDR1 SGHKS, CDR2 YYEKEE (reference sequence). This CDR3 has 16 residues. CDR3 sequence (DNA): TGTGCCAGCAGCTTGGATTCGGGGGCGCCCTACAATGAGCATTTCTTC. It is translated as CASSLDSGAPYNEHFF. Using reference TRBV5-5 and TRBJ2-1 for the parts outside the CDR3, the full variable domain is DAGVTQSPTHLIKTRGQQVTLRCSPISGHKSVSWYQQVLGQGPQFIFQYYEKEERGRGNFPDRFSARQFPNYSSELNVNALLLGDSALYLCASSLDSGAPYNEHFFGPGTRLTVL.

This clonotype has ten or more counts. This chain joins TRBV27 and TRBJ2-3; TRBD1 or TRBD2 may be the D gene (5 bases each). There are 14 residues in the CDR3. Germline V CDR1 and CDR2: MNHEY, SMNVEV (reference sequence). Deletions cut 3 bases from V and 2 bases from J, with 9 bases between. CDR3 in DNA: TGTGCCAGCAGTTTTGGGACCTACACAGATACGCAGTATTTT. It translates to CASSFGTYTDTQYF.

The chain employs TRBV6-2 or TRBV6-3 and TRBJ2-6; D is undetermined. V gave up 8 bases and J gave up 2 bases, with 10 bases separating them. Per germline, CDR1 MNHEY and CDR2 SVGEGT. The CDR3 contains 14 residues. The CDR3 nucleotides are TGTGCCAGCGGACGAACGGCTGGGGCCAACGTCCTGACTTTC. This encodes CASGRTAGANVLTF.

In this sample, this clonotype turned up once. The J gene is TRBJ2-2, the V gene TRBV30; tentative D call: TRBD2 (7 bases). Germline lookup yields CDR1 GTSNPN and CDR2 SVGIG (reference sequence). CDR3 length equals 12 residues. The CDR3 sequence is CAKKGGSGELFF. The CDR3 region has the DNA TGTGCAAAAAAGGGGGGGTCCGGGGAGCTGTTTTTT.

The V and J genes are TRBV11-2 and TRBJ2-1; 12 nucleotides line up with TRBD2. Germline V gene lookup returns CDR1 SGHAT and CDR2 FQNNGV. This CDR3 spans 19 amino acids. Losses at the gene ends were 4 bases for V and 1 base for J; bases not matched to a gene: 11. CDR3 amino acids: CASSYLAGGPRGSYNEQFF. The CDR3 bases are TGTGCCAGCAGCTATCTAGCGGGAGGGCCTAGGGGATCCTACAATGAGCAGTTCTTC.

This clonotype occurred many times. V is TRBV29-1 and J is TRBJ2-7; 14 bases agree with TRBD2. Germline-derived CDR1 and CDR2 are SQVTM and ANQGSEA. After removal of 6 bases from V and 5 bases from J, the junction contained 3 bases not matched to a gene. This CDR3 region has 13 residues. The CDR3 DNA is TGCAGCGTCCCGGGACTAGCGGGAGACGAGCAGTACTTC. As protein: CSVPGLAGDEQYF.

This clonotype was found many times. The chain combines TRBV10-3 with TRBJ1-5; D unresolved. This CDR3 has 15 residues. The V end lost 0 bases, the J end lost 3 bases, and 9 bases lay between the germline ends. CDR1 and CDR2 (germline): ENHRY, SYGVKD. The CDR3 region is CAISESGGDNQPQHF. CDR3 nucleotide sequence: TGTGCCATCAGTGAGTCGGGCGGAGACAATCAGCCCCAGCATTTT.

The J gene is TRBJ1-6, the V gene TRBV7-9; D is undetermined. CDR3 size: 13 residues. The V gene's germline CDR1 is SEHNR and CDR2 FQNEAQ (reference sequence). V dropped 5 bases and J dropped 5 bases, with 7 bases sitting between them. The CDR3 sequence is CASSRADNSPLHF. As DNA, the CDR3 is TGTGCCAGCAGCCGGGCCGATAATTCACCCCTCCACTTT.

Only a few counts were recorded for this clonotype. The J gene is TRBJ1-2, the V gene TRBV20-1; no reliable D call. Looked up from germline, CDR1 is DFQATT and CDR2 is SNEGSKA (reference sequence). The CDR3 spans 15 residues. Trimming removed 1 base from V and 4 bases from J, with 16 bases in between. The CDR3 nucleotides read TGCAGTGCTAGAGGGGCGGCAGGAACTATCTATGGCTACACCTTC. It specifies CSARGAAGTIYGYTF.

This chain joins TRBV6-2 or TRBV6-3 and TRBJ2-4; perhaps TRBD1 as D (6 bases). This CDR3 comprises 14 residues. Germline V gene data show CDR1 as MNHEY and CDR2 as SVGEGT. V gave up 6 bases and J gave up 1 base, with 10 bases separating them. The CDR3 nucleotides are TGTGCCAGCAGACAGGGATCGGCCAAAAACATTCAGTACTTC. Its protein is CASRQGSAKNIQYF.

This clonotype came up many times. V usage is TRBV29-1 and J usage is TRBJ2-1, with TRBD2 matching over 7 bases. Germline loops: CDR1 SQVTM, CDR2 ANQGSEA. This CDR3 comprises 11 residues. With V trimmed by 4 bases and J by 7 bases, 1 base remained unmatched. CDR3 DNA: TGCAGCGTTGGGGGGGGAAATGAGCAGTTCTTC. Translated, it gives CSVGGGNEQFF.